This TCR beta chain stems from a study of blood T cell repertoires in COVID-19. Study information: Acute and convalescent COVID-19 samples came from the United States, Italy and Spain. Nucleic acid was either cDNA or gDNA, and it came from T cells, B-cell-depleted T cells, or PBMCs.

Original handling: The authors estimated nucleated cell counts from reference gene primer amplification. Some clones are missing from TCRdb's copy, which holds only in-frame ones; the method was immunoSEQ multiplex PCR. V and J calls and clone size are copied from that table; D and trimming were computed from the DNA. The table lists approximately 77,000 clones, about nine tenths of them singletons. A note on this clone: A read error may produce the germline difference seen at one junction end.

The TCR sequence derives from a man aged 30 to 39 with acute or convalescent COVID-19. The sequenced sample consisted of peripheral blood.

In DNA form, the CDR3 reads TGTGCCACCGGGACAGGGGGCACCGATACGCAGTATTTT. Encoded protein: CATGTGGTDTQYF. The chain uses TRBV24-1 and TRBJ2-3; TRBD1 agrees at 12 bases. The CDR3 is made up of 13 amino acids. CDR1 is KGHDR and CDR2 is SFDVKD in the germline V gene.